The sequence of this T cell receptor (beta chain) was determined in a study of shared clonotypes between healthy human individuals. Study in general: Used for every donor were three CD4 naive, three CD4 memory, two CD8 naive and one CD8 memory plate.

To note about this clone: Its antigen is unidentified. At one end, the junction sequence differs from germline, possibly due to a read error.

The method was immunoSEQ multiplex PCR; TCRdb's version includes in-frame clones alone and lacks a portion of them. The sample lists about 690,000 clones, less than 95% occurring once. The germline CDR1 and CDR2 sequences are SGHTA and FQGNSA. CDR3 size: 15 residues. Notes on the study in general: Tissue TCR repertoires likely differ from these blood-only repertoires.

Donors included only healthy HIV-negative adults lacking recent acute infections or vaccinations. CD8 memory comprised CD45RO+ plus CCR7-negative CD45RA+ TemRA cells. The sequence was obtained from a man younger than 35 in good health. Some clones in this sample may be carry-over from other donors' samples. Sample: memory CD8+ T cells from PBMCs. Documented subset: CD45RO+ cells pooled with CCR7-negative TemRA cells. The chain carries TRBV7-2 and TRBJ2-7, with TRBD2 matching over 8 bases. The CDR3 region has the DNA TGTGCCAGCAGCTCCTCGGGACTAGGCTCCCACGAGCAGTACTTC. It is translated as CASSSSGLGSHEQYF.